This T cell receptor beta chain was recorded in a study of T cell responses to AZD1222 COVID-19 vaccine. As to this clone: Its antigen is not known.

The study's findings and limits: Spike-specific TCR breadth and depth went up after people got two AZD1222 doses. Donors were mostly white British, more females; clonal diversity possibly underestimated. The study identified only 6 or 7 AZD1222 recipients as seropositive at baseline.

The CDR3 sequence is 14 residues long. In germline, CDR1 is KGHDR, CDR2 SFDVKD. The ends were cut back, 3 bases at V and 8 bases at J, with 15 bases in the middle. The method was immunoSEQ multiplex PCR; TCRdb's version includes in-frame clones alone and lacks a portion of them. The sample has 150,000 to 200,000 clones; approximately 90% are singletons. The chain joins TRBV24-1 to TRBJ1-2; D is possibly TRBD1 (6 bases). This TCR derives from an adult in good health. Sequenced material: peripheral blood, taken on day 0 of AZD1222 vaccination. CDR3 in DNA: TGTGCCACCAGTGATCCCTGGACAGCCTCCGGCTACACCTTC. It encodes CATSDPWTASGYTF.